This TCR beta chain emerged from a study of cytomegalovirus exposure and HLA in healthy donors (dated by TCRdb to 2016 to 2017). Describing the broader study: An earlier analysis of approximately 640 of the donors reported approximately 270 Gb of sequence data and 100 million to 140 million unique TCR beta sequences from about 200 million T cells. About 300 gigabases of sequencing data and approximately 84 million unique TCR sequences were included in an early release covering 550 to 650 HLA-typed donors. Of the roughly 400 genotyped donors, approximately 83% fell in the genetic ancestry cluster associated with self-reported Caucasian donors. The study aimed to test whether signatures of past pathogen exposure could be identified by cataloging public T cell receptors. The study profiled the T cell repertoires of around 700 subjects by immunosequencing and related them to cytomegalovirus serostatus. In addition to the first cohort of hundreds of subjects, a separate validation cohort of 120 different subjects was used. High-throughput TCR immunosequencing, statistical association of individual TCRs with disease status, and machine learning were combined to predict cytomegalovirus infection status. To study patterns of TCR occurrence, a later analysis re-analyzed previously published TCR beta repertoires from 666 donors and added high-resolution HLA genotyping. Rather than using new phenotypic data, the later analysis identified candidate immune exposures from TCR beta sequences and from how often those sequences occurred across donors. An earlier analysis of 587 of the donors applied high-throughput TCR beta sequencing to assess whether each TCR beta V gene segment acted as functional or pseudogenic. Alongside the repertoire data, information on donor age, sex, ethnicity and CMV serostatus was compiled. Genome-wide SNP genotypes for about 60% of the roughly 670 donors were used in a later genetic analysis, which treated that subset as a discovery cohort. All discovery cohort repertoires had been generated using a single sequencing platform. HLA typing included class I and class II loci at four-digit resolution. Typing coverage differed by locus: A, B, C, DRB1 and DQB1 were typed in roughly 629-640 donors, DQA1 in 500 to 550, DPA1 in approximately 610, and DPB1 in approximately 450. Four to six DR-DQ haplotypes were handled as single units for association and clustering, since linkage in the cohort was strong. On average, roughly 240,000 unique TCR beta nucleotide sequences were sequenced per donor among some 420 genotyped donors of the cohort, with roughly a sixth of those sequences being non-productive.

Results the study describes overall, beyond this receptor: A later analysis found that TCR association rates varied across HLA loci, with DRB1 alleles showing the most associated TCRs and HLA-C alleles the fewest. In a later analysis, HLA-associated TCR beta chains were found to be more clonally expanded and to have lower generation probabilities than equally common non-associated chains. Because some donors lacked HLA typing at each locus, the association tests relied only on the typed subset. The sequencing pipeline was judged likely to have produced a cluster of highly shared sequence variants as a technical artifact. In an earlier analysis of around 600 of the donors, most TCR beta V segments appeared in productive rearrangements about 87% or about 30% of the time, broadly matching IMGT annotations. The only immune exposure information available for the cohort was CMV serostatus. When HLA alleles, especially DR and DQ, strongly co-occurred, TCR associations were difficult to assign to individual alleles. Some IMGT-functional V segments, including TRBV6-2 and TRBV6-3, could not be told apart with the 87-base-pair reads, so those segments were excluded. In both the original and validation cohorts, the classifier was reported to diagnose cytomegalovirus status with high specificity and sensitivity. In a later genetic analysis, a missense DCLRE1C variant was associated with V-gene and J-gene trimming of TCR beta chains, and the association was replicated in an independent cohort. A further reported finding was that TCR beta sequences accurately predicted the HLA-A and HLA-B alleles for most subjects in the first cohort. Several of the top co-occurrence clusters appeared to be linked to parvovirus B19, influenza, CMV and Epstein-Barr virus, according to a later analysis. Only TCR beta chains were sequenced in this cohort, and the absence of alpha or paired-chain data limited detectable features. The study listed 164 TCR beta chains as associated with cytomegalovirus. The authors suggested that the approach could potentially be extended to other disease states and immunological phenotypes. Most TCR sequences were observed very rarely across donors, whereas some public TCRs were present in many individuals. Because counts were too low, fewer than 20 rarely observed V segments, including chromosome 9 orphons, were excluded from the earlier analysis of about 500 of the donors. In vitro tests confirmed that a few of the cytomegalovirus-associated TCR beta chains recognize cytomegalovirus antigens. A later genetic analysis reported fewer N-insertions in productive TCRs among donors in an Asian-associated ancestry cluster than the roughly 640-donor mean. In a later analysis, most CMV-associated TCR beta chains were found to appear HLA-restricted, with HLA associations seemingly driven largely by CMV exposure. Presence/absence analyses assumed roughly uniform sequencing depth across donors, an assumption that may not hold. Linkage disequilibrium might explain the correlated functional status among segregating V segments, but an unknown experimental factor could not be ruled out. A later analysis associated about 17,000 TCR beta sequences with specific HLA alleles at a false discovery rate of 0.05.

The cohort was made up of around 720 healthy bone marrow donors. At the time of sampling, all cohort members were nominally healthy, though unrecorded immune exposures were likely present. The donor tested CMV seronegative, placing the donor among the 350 or so seronegative members of the cohort. A peripheral blood sample was provided by each donor, and peripheral blood mononuclear cells were used for TCR beta sequencing. The Qiagen DNeasy Blood Extraction Kit was used to extract genomic DNA from the blood cell samples. As regards this clone: The target of this receptor is not known. No base quality information exists; no much larger clone differs at one position.

Receptor amplification or capture employed the immunoSEQ multiplex PCR assay. For the multiplex PCR, a mixture combining 60 forward primers for TCR Vbeta segments and 13 reverse primers for TCR Jbeta segments was used. The CDR3 region of rearranged TCR beta genes was amplified from genomic DNA by a multiplex PCR assay. The amplified TCR beta libraries were sequenced on the Illumina HiSeq System as 87-base-pair reads. In the paper's pipeline: Across the 500 to 750 repertoires, a later analysis counted some 81 million unique TCR beta chains, roughly 11 million of which were shared by at least two donors. Raw reads were error-corrected and collapsed into unique sequences by a nearest-neighbor algorithm in which closely related sequences were merged to remove PCR and sequencing errors. To assign V, D and J gene segments, CDR3 sequences were aligned to IMGT reference sequences. Each retained sequence needed at least a six-nucleotide match to both a V gene segment and a J gene segment. Rearrangements were classified as productive when the CDR3 lacked stop codons and remained in frame with V and J, and all other rearrangements were classified as non-productive. Following IMGT convention, CDR3 was defined as the stretch from the second conserved V-encoded cysteine to the conserved J-encoded phenylalanine. The earlier analysis of 500 to 650 of the donors excluded any sequence lacking an unambiguous match to a single V gene segment. In an earlier analysis of 587 of the donors, V segments were called functional above 56.7% productive rearrangements and were called segregating when the between-donor standard deviation exceeded 5%. A statistical classification framework was developed to diagnose cytomegalovirus status using the catalog of TCR beta chain sequences. A later analysis assigned V and J genes by comparing TCR nucleotide sequences with IMGT/GENE-DB human TR gene sequences. Using the TCRdist pipeline, a later analysis assigned CDR3 sequences along with most-parsimonious VDJ recombination scenarios. In a later analysis, every TCR beta chain was defined by the combination of its CDR3 amino acid sequence and its V-gene family, and reads without a unique V-gene family were dropped. To address suspected cross-contamination and a sequencing artifact, a later analysis removed 550 to 750 highly shared, low-generation-probability nucleotide sequences. For each public chain, a later analysis derived a clonal expansion index from normalized ranks of inferred template counts within each repertoire. In a later analysis, generation probabilities were computed using a VDJ recombination model fitted to out-of-frame rearrangements, and the results were checked against IGoR. Hypergeometric tests were used in a later analysis to score TCR-TCR, TCR-HLA and TCR-CMV co-occurrence, with a repertoire-size bias correction applied to the TCR pairs. A later analysis estimated false discovery rates by permuting HLA or CMV assignments 20 times. In a later analysis, co-occurring TCRs were grouped using DBSCAN, with TCRdist sequence similarity added in when clustering inside HLA-allele-positive subsets. For co-occurrence clustering, repertoires with fewer than 30,000 or more than 120,000 public chains were excluded, along with five or six repertoires with anomalous nucleotide sharing. The table was pulled from immuneACCESS by TCRdb, which kept in-frame rearrangements only. Such tables lose some clones; where checked, under half of the loss comes from unresolved V genes, and the rest has no known cause. V, J and clone size reflect that table, while D and trimming were determined from the DNA. The sample table holds over 65,000 clones, of which around 80% were seen once. The ten largest account for 9.7% of the sample.

Spanning cysteine to phenylalanine, the CDR3 consists of 17 amino acids. Only the CDR3 region is kept as DNA, spanning 51 bases read in frame from base 1. Based on the germline V gene, the CDR1 and CDR2 sequences are LGHNA and YNFKEQ. The germline V and J ends show losses of 1 base and 0 bases respectively, and no gene match explains 4 bases of the junction. The chain was built from TRBV4-2 and TRBJ2-7; TRBD2 fits 12 bases in the junction. This receptor was obtained from a man in his forties or fifties in good health and CMV-seronegative. The sequenced material came from PBMCs. For the CDR3, the sequence is CASSQVGLAGSSYEQYF. The DNA sequence follows: TGTGCCAGCAGCCAAGTAGGACTAGCGGGAAGCTCCTACGAGCAGTACTTC.